The 28 T cell receptor beta chains reported below all come from one sample, sequenced in a study of T cell responses to AZD1222 COVID-19 vaccine. TCRdb's copy holds only in-frame clones and misses some; the assay was immunoSEQ multiplex PCR. The sample yields about 150,000 clones, about 90% seen once. Sequences were derived from peripheral blood, sampled on day 0 of MenACWY control vaccination. The receptors originated from an adult in good health.

This clone was detected once. The genes are TRBV6-5 and TRBJ1-2; D is possibly TRBD1 (6 bases). With 8 bases removed from V and 7 bases from J, the gap between germline ends came to 14 bases. From germline, CDR1 is MNHEY and CDR2 SVGAGI. The CDR3 length is 12 residues. CDR3 coding DNA: TGTGCCAGCTCAGACAGGCATCTTGGCTACACCTTC. Translating it yields CASSDRHLGYTF.

This chain joins TRBV7-3 and TRBJ1-2; 7 nucleotides agree with TRBD1. CDR3 length: 14 residues. Germline V CDR1 and CDR2: SGHTA, FQGTGA. The trim removed 5 bases at V and 7 bases at J, leaving 10 bases unmatched. The CDR3 DNA sequence: TGTGCCAGCAGCCGAGGACAGGCGCGGGGTGGCTACACCTTC. Its protein is CASSRGQARGGYTF.

Only one count was recorded for this clone. The chain is built from TRBV29-1 and TRBJ1-5; a possible D gene is TRBD1 (5 bases). V dropped 4 bases and J dropped 5 bases, with 12 bases sitting between them. The CDR3 is 13 residues long. Germline CDR1 reads SQVTM; CDR2 reads ANQGSEA. CDR3 amino acids: CSVAGGMDQPQHF. The CDR3 nucleotides are TGCAGCGTTGCTGGGGGTATGGATCAGCCCCAGCATTTT. Full variable domain (remainder filled in from reference TRBV29-1 and TRBJ1-5): SAVISQKPSRDICQRGTSLTIQCQVDSQVTMMFWYRQQPGQSLTLIATANQGSEATYESGFVIDKFPISRPNLTFSTLTVSNMSPEDSSIYLCSVAGGMDQPQHFGDGTRLSIL.

The rearrangement uses TRBV10-3 and TRBJ1-6; 7 positions match TRBD1. V lost 2 bases and J lost 11; bases outside the gene matches: 3. The germline gives CDR1 ENHRY, CDR2 SYGVKD. This CDR3 spans 13 amino acids. The CDR3: CAISEDRVAPLHF. The CDR3 nucleotides read TGTGCCATCAGTGAGGACAGGGTGGCACCCCTCCACTTT.

This rearrangement joins TRBV28 to TRBJ2-3; TRBD2 matches at 8 bases. CDR1 and CDR2 (germline): MDHEN, SYDVKM. The CDR3 runs 18 residues. The ends lost 1 base at V and 0 bases at J; junction bases unmatched: 9. The CDR3 DNA follows: TGTGCCAGCAGTTTATCCTGGGCACTAGCGGAAAGCACAGATACGCAGTATTTT. This codes for CASSLSWALAESTDTQYF. Complete variable domain (other parts from reference TRBV28 and TRBJ2-3): DVKVTQSSRYLVKRTGEKVFLECVQDMDHENMFWYRQDPGLGLRLIYFSYDVKMKEKGDIPEGYSVSREKKERFSLILESASTNQTSMYLCASSLSWALAESTDTQYFGPGTRLTVL.

CDR3 residues: CASSLRGLLAGALTGELFF. In DNA form, the CDR3 reads TGTGCCAGCAGCTTACGGGGTTTACTAGCGGGGGCCCTCACCGGGGAGCTGTTTTTT. The rearrangement joins TRBV5-5 to TRBJ2-2, with TRBD2 matching 11 bases. The CDR3 runs to 19 residues. V shed 2 bases, J shed 4 bases, and the junction held 13 bases outside the gene matches. Germline assignment: CDR1 SGHKS and CDR2 YYEKEE (reference sequence).

The chain employs TRBV5-1 and TRBJ1-1; D is unresolved. The CDR3 length is 15 residues. V lost 4 bases to trimming and J lost 0 bases, with 13 bases between them. Germline V CDR1 and CDR2: SGHRS, YFSETQ. CDR3: CASSLGTAVNTEAFF. The CDR3 DNA follows: TGCGCCAGCAGCCTGGGCACAGCCGTGAACACTGAAGCTTTCTTT. The full variable domain, its missing parts supplied by reference TRBV5-1 and TRBJ1-1, is KAGVTQTPRYLIKTRGQQVTLSCSPISGHRSVSWYQQTPGQGLQFLFEYFSETQRNKGNFPGRFSGRQFSNSRSEMNVSTLELGDSALYLCASSLGTAVNTEAFFGQGTRLTVV.

V is TRBV7-3 and J is TRBJ2-1; 12 bases are a match to TRBD2. V was pared by 2 bases and J by 6 bases, with 5 bases of the junction left unmatched. Germline CDR1 and CDR2: SGHTA and FQGTGA. The CDR3 is made up of 16 amino acids. DNA of the CDR3: TGTGCCAGCAGCTTATCACTAGCGGGAGGAGGCAATGAGCAGTTCTTC. This codes for CASSLSLAGGGNEQFF.

This sequence joins TRBV3-1 (or the pseudogene TRBV3-2) and TRBJ2-7; D not resolved. The CDR3 is 16 residues long. Germline loops: CDR1 LGHDT, CDR2 YNNKEL (reference sequence). Between the trimmed V and J ends, which lost 0 bases and 2 bases, there was a span of 14 bases. The CDR3 loop is CASSQEYPLLTYEQYF. The CDR3 region has the DNA TGTGCCAGCAGCCAAGAGTACCCTCTACTTACCTACGAGCAGTACTTC.

J is TRBJ1-1 and V is TRBV7-9, with 11 bases that match TRBD1. V trimming: 4 bases; J trimming: 1 base; junction bases outside the gene matches: 8. There are 17 residues in the CDR3. Germline CDR1 SEHNR, CDR2 FQNEAQ (reference sequence). CDR3 sequence reads: CASSSLGTGGRNTEAFF. The CDR3 DNA reads TGTGCCAGCAGCTCCCTCGGGACAGGGGGTAGGAACACTGAAGCTTTCTTT.

The V gene is TRBV18, the J gene TRBJ2-1; D call uncertain. The CDR3 sequence is 15 residues long. V dropped 2 bases and J dropped 1 base, with 9 bases sitting between them. Germline V gene sequence: CDR1 KGHSH, CDR2 LQKENI. The CDR3 spells CASSPRPTSYNEQFF. In nucleotides, the CDR3 is TGTGCCAGCTCACCAAGACCCACGTCCTACAATGAGCAGTTCTTC.

The chain links TRBV18 to TRBJ2-5, with D unclear. This CDR3 is built from 12 residues. Trimming took 2 bases from V and 5 from J, leaving 6 bases between them. The germline gives CDR1 KGHSH, CDR2 LQKENI. CDR3 DNA sequence: TGTGCCAGCTCACCAAACCTTGAGACCCAGTACTTC. Translation: CASSPNLETQYF.

The chain's CDR3 is CASSFWMGQPQHF. CDR3 coding DNA: TGTGCCAGCAGCTTTTGGATGGGTCAGCCCCAGCATTTT. The chain joins TRBV7-9 to TRBJ1-5; D not resolved. The V and J ends lost 3 bases and 6 bases respectively, with 9 bases between them. The CDR3 totals 13 residues. The germline V gene has CDR1 SEHNR and CDR2 FQNEAQ (reference sequence).

This clone was counted only a few times. The chain joins TRBV4-1 to TRBJ1-6; D uncertain. This CDR3 has 16 residues. V lost 0 bases to trimming and J lost 0 bases, with 6 bases between them. CDR1 and CDR2 from the germline V gene are MGHRA and YSYEKL. The CDR3 region is CASSQDLSSYNSPLHF. The CDR3 DNA reads TGCGCCAGCAGCCAAGATCTGAGCTCCTATAATTCACCCCTCCACTTT.

This clone was seen only once. The chain combines TRBV13 with TRBJ2-5, with D perhaps TRBD2 (6 bases). Trimming removed 2 bases at V and 7 bases at J, with 11 bases between. The CDR3 loop spans 13 amino acids. CDR1 and CDR2 from the germline V gene are PRHDT and FYEKMQ (reference sequence). CDR3 sequence reads: CASSLQGGGTQYF. DNA of the CDR3: TGTGCCAGCAGCTTACAGGGAGGTGGGACCCAGTACTTC.

V and J are TRBV1 and TRBJ2-2. TRBV1 is recorded as a pseudogene. This CDR3 has 15 residues. The CDR3 reads CTSSRGISNTGELFF. The CDR3 DNA reads as TGCACCAGCAGCCGTGGGATATCGAACACCGGGGAGCTGTTTTTT.

This clone was observed a handful of times. The CDR3 DNA is TGTGCCACCAGTGAGGGGACAGTCGGCTATGGCTACACCTTC. Protein sequence: CATSEGTVGYGYTF. The chain joins TRBV24-1 to TRBJ1-2; TRBD1 matches 7 bases. Germline trimming cut 4 bases from V and 4 bases from J; bases unmatched to any gene: 5. The germline CDR1 and CDR2 sequences are KGHDR and SFDVKD. The CDR3 runs 14 residues.

The rearrangement joins TRBV2 to TRBJ2-5; TRBD1 is a possible D gene (5 bases). From germline, CDR1 is SNHLY and CDR2 FYNNEI. V lost 6 bases, J lost 0 bases, and 17 bases lay in between. This CDR3 contains 16 residues. CDR3: CASSRAEKPYQETQYF. The CDR3 DNA is TGTGCCAGCAGCAGGGCAGAAAAACCCTACCAAGAGACCCAGTACTTC.

The J gene is TRBJ1-5, the V gene TRBV19; D remains unclear. Germline CDR1 and CDR2: LNHDA and SQIVND (reference sequence). CDR3 size: 14 residues. Trimming pared 1 base from V and 3 bases from J, leaving 7 bases between. The CDR3 reads CASSIAVFNQPQHF. The DNA of the CDR3 is TGTGCCAGTAGTATAGCAGTCTTCAATCAGCCCCAGCATTTT. Full variable domain (rest looked up from reference TRBV19 and TRBJ1-5): DGGITQSPKYLFRKEGQNVTLSCEQNLNHDAMYWYRQDPGQGLRLIYYSQIVNDFQKGDIAEGYSVSREKKESFPLTVTSAQKNPTAFYLCASSIAVFNQPQHFGDGTRLSIL.

The rearrangement uses TRBV11-3 and TRBJ2-7; the D is unclear. From germline, CDR1 is SGHNT and CDR2 YENEEA. The CDR3 extends over 13 amino acids. The ends were cut back, 5 bases at V and 5 bases at J, with 13 bases in the middle. The CDR3 DNA reads as TGTGCCAGCAGCCCTGTCATTCGCCACGAGCAGTACTTC. Its translation is CASSPVIRHEQYF.

The J gene is TRBJ2-1, the V gene TRBV6-1; D unclear. Germline V gene data show CDR1 as MNHNS and CDR2 as SASEGT. CDR3 length: 13 residues. Trimming took off 3 bases at V and 9 bases at J, with 12 bases between the two ends. The CDR3 is CASSEESFGEQFF. As DNA, the CDR3 is TGTGCCAGCAGTGAGGAGTCTTTTGGTGAGCAGTTCTTC.

The chain joins TRBV10-3 to TRBJ2-1; 7 nucleotides match TRBD1. The V and J ends lost 6 bases and 8 bases, in that order; junction bases with no gene match: 10. Germline V gene data show CDR1 as ENHRY and CDR2 as SYGVKD. This CDR3 is 14 amino acids long. DNA for the CDR3: TGTGCCATCAGCCAGACAGGGATCGTTGATGAGCAGTTCTTC. Translating gives CAISQTGIVDEQFF.

This sequence joins TRBV24-1 and TRBJ2-1, with 7 positions matching TRBD1. The V and J ends lost 1 base and 8 bases, in that order; junction bases with no gene match: 7. The CDR3 sequence is 15 residues long. The germline CDR1 and CDR2 sequences are KGHDR and SFDVKD. CDR3 in amino acids: CATSDLGGAGDEQFF. For the CDR3, the DNA is TGTGCCACCAGTGATTTAGGGGGCGCGGGCGATGAGCAGTTCTTC.

The chain uses TRBV5-6 and TRBJ1-1; D is uncertain. The CDR3 has 15 residues. Trimming took 1 base from V and 2 from J, leaving 12 bases between them. CDR1 SGHDT and CDR2 YYEEEE come from the germline V gene. Written as DNA, the CDR3 is TGTGCCAGCAGCTTGAGTCTGGGAGAAAACACTGAAGCTTTCTTT. Its translation is CASSLSLGENTEAFF.

The V and J genes are TRBV14 and TRBJ1-2; unclear D gene. CDR3 length: 14 amino acids. Per the germline V gene, CDR1 is SGHDN and CDR2 is FVKESK. V lost 0 bases and J lost 5, with 10 bases in between. The CDR3 bases are TGTGCCAGCAGCCAAGAGCCTTGGAGGTATGGCTACACCTTC. Protein: CASSQEPWRYGYTF.

The V gene is TRBV2, the J gene TRBJ2-7; a weak D match, TRBD2 (5 bases). This CDR3 has 13 residues. The V gene lost 8 bases and the J gene lost 6 bases, with 17 bases spanning the gap. CDR1 and CDR2 (germline): SNHLY, FYNNEI. Here the CDR3 DNA reads TGTGCCAGCCTAACGGGGAGCAAGTCCGAGCAGTACTTC. Its translation is CASLTGSKSEQYF.

The CDR3 sequence: CASSPRAYQETQYF. The CDR3 region has the DNA TGTGCCAGCAGCCCGAGGGCCTACCAAGAGACCCAGTACTTC. The chain carries TRBV9 and TRBJ2-5; weak D call: TRBD2 (5 bases). The germline gives CDR1 SGDLS, CDR2 YYNGEE. The CDR3 extends over 14 amino acids. V was clipped by 4 bases and J by 0 bases, with 10 bases between them.

The chain recombines TRBV25-1 with TRBJ2-2; D is undetermined. The CDR3 is 10 amino acids. The ends were cut back, 5 bases at V and 7 bases at J, with 2 bases in the middle. Germline V lookup: CDR1 MGHDK, CDR2 SYGVNS. The CDR3, as DNA: TGTGCCAGCAGTTACGGGGAGCTGTTTTTT. Translating gives CASSYGELFF.